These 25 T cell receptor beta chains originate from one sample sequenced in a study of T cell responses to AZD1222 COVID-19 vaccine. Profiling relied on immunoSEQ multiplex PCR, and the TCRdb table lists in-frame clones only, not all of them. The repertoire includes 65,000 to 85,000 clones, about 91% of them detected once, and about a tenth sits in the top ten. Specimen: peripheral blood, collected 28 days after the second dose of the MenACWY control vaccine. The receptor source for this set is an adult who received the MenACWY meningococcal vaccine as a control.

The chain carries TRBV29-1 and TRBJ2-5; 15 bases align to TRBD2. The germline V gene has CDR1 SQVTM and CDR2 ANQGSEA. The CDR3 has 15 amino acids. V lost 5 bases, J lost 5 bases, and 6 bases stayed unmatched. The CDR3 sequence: CSVRTSGGAAETQYF. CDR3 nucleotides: TGCAGCGTTAGGACTAGCGGGGGGGCGGCGGAGACCCAGTACTTC.

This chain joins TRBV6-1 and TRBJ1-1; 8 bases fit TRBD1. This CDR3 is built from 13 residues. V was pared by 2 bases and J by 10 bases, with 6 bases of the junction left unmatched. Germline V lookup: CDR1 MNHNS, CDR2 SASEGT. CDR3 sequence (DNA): TGTGCCAGCAGTGAATCCCAGGGGGCCCGAGCTTTCTTT. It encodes CASSESQGARAFF.

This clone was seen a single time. The CDR3 loop is CASSLIDRAFSGNTIYF. DNA for the CDR3: TGTGCCAGCAGCTTAATTGACAGGGCCTTCTCTGGAAACACCATATATTTT. The genes are TRBV7-2 and TRBJ1-3, with 7 bases fitting TRBD1. The CDR3 is 17 residues long. Germline V gene data show CDR1 as SGHTA and CDR2 as FQGNSA. The V and J ends lost 2 bases and 0 bases, in that order; junction bases with no gene match: 7.

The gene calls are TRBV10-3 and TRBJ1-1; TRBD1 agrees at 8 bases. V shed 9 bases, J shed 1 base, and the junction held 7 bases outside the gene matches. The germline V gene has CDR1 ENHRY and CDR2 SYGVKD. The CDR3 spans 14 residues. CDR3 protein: CAMNTGTGNTEAFF. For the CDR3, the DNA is TGTGCCATGAATACCGGGACAGGGAACACTGAAGCTTTCTTT.

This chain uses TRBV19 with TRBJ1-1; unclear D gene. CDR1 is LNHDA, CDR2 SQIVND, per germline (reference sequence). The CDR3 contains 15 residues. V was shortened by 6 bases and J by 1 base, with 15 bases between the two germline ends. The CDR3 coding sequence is TGTGCCAGTAGCCCCCCCGGGAGTTGGAACACTGAAGCTTTCTTT. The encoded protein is CASSPPGSWNTEAFF. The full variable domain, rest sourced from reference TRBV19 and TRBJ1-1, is DGGITQSPKYLFRKEGQNVTLSCEQNLNHDAMYWYRQDPGQGLRLIYYSQIVNDFQKGDIAEGYSVSREKKESFPLTVTSAQKNPTAFYLCASSPPGSWNTEAFFGQGTRLTVV.

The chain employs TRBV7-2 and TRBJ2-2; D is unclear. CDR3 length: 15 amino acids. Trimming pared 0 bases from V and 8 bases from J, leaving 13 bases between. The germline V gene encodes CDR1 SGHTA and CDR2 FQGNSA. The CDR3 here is CASSLASSVLGELFF. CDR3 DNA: TGTGCCAGCAGCTTAGCGTCATCGGTTCTAGGGGAGCTGTTTTTT.

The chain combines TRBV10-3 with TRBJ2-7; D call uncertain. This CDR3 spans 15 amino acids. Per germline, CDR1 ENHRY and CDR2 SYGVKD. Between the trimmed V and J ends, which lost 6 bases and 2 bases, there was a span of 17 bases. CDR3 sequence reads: CAIRKAIGDTYEQYF. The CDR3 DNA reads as TGTGCCATCAGAAAAGCAATCGGAGACACCTACGAGCAGTACTTC.

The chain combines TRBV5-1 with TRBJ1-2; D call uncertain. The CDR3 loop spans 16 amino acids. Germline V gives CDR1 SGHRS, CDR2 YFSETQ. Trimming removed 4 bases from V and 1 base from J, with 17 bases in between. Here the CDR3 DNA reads TGCGCCAGCAGCCAGAGGACGGAAAACATTAACTATGGCTACACCTTC. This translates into CASSQRTENINYGYTF.

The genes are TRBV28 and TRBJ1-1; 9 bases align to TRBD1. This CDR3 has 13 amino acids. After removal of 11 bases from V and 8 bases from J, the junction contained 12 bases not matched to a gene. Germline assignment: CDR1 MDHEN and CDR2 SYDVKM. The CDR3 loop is CAVTVPGQGEAFF. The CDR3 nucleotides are TGTGCCGTCACAGTACCGGGACAGGGAGAAGCTTTCTTT.

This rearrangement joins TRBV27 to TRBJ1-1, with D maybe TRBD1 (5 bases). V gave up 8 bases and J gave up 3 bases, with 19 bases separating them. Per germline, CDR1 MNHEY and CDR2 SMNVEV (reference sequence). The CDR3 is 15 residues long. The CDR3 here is CASGRGTRGYTEAFF. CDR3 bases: TGTGCCAGCGGAAGGGGTACGAGGGGTTACACTGAAGCTTTCTTT.

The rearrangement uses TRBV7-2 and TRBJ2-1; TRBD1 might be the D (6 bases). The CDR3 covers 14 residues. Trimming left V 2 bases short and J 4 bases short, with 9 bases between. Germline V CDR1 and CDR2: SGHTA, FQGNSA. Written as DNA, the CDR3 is TGTGCCAGCAGCTTACCAGGACAGTACAATGAGCAGTTCTTC. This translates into CASSLPGQYNEQFF.

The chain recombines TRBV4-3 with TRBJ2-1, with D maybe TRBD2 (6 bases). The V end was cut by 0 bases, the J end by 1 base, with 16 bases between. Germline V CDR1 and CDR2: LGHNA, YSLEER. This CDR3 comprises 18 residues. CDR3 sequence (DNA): TGCGCCAGCAGCCAAGATCCTACTAGCTTCCAGTCCTACAATGAGCAGTTCTTC. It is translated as CASSQDPTSFQSYNEQFF.

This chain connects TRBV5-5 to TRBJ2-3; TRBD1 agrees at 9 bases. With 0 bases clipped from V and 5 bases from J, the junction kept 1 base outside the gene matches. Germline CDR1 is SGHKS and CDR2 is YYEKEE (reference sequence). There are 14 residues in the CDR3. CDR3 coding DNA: TGTGCCAGCAGCTTGGGGGGACAGGGAGATACGCAGTATTTT. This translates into CASSLGGQGDTQYF.

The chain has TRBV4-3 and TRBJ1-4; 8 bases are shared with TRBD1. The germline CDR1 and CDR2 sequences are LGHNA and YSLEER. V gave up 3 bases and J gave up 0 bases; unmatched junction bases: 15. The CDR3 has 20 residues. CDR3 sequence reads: CASSHTARDRIFATNEKLFF. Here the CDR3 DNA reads TGCGCCAGCAGCCACACGGCTCGGGACAGGATTTTTGCAACTAATGAAAAACTGTTTTTT.

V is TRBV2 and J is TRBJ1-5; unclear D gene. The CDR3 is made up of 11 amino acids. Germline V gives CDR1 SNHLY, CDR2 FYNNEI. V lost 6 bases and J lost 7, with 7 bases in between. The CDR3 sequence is CASSDGQPQHF. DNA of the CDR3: TGTGCCAGCAGCGACGGACAGCCCCAGCATTTT.

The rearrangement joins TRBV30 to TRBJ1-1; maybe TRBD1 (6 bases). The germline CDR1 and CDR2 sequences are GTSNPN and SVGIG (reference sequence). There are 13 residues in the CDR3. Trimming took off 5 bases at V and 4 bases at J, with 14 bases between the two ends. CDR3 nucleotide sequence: TGTGCCTGGCGAAGACAGGCGGGCACTGAAGCTTTCTTT. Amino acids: CAWRRQAGTEAFF.

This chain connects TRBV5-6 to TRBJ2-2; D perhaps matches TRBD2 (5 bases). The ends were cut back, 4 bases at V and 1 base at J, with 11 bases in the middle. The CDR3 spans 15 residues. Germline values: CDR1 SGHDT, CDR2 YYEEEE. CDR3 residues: CASSPPGVNTGELFF. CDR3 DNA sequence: TGTGCCAGCAGCCCACCCGGGGTGAACACCGGGGAGCTGTTTTTT. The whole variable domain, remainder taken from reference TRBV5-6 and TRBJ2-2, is DAGVTQSPTHLIKTRGQQVTLRCSPKSGHDTVSWYQQALGQGPQFIFQYYEEEERQRGNFPDRFSGHQFPNYSSELNVNALLLGDSALYLCASSPPGVNTGELFFGEGSRLTVL.

The CDR3 loop reads CASSQDRDGRPQHF. The CDR3 DNA reads TGTGCCAGCAGCCAAGACAGGGATGGTCGGCCCCAGCATTTT. J is TRBJ1-5 and V is TRBV3-1 (or the pseudogene TRBV3-2), with TRBD1 as a possible D gene (5 bases). The CDR3 has 14 amino acids. V shed 0 bases and J shed 9 bases, with 12 bases lying between them. From germline, CDR1 is LGHDT and CDR2 YNNKEL (reference sequence).

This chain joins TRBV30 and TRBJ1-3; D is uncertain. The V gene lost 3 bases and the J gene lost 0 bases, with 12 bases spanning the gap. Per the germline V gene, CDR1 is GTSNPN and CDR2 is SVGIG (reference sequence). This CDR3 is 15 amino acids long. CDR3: CAWSIWASSGNTIYF. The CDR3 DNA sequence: TGTGCCTGGAGCATCTGGGCCAGCTCTGGAAACACCATATATTTT.

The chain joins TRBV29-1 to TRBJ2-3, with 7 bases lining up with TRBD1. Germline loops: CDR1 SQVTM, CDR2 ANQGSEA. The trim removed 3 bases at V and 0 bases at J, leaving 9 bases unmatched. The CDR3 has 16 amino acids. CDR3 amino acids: CSVEDRTTTSTDTQYF. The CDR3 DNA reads TGCAGCGTTGAGGACAGGACAACAACTAGCACAGATACGCAGTATTTT.

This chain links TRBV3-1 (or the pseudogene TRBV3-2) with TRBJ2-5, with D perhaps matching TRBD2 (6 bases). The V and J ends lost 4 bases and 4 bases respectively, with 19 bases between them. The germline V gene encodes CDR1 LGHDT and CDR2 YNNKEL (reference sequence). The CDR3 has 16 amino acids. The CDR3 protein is CASSPERTTVVETQYF. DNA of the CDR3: TGTGCCAGCAGCCCAGAAAGGACTACGGTAGTAGAGACCCAGTACTTC.

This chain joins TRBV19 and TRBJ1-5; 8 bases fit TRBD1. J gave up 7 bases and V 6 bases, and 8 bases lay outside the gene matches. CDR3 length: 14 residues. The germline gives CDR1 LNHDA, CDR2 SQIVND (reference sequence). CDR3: CASSSTGGGQPQHF. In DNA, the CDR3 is TGTGCCAGTAGCAGTACAGGGGGTGGACAGCCCCAGCATTTT.

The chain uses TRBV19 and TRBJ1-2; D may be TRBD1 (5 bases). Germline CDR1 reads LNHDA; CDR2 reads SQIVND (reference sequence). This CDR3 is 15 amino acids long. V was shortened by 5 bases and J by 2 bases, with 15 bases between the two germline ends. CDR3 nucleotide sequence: TGTGCCAGTAGTCTCAAGGGGAATGGAAACTATGGCTACACCTTC. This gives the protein CASSLKGNGNYGYTF.

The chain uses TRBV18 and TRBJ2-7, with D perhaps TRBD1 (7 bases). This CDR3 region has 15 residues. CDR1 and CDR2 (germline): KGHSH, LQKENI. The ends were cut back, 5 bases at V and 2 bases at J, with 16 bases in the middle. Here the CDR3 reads CASSAPGGFAYEQYF. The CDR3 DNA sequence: TGTGCCAGCTCAGCTCCAGGGGGGTTTGCCTACGAGCAGTACTTC.

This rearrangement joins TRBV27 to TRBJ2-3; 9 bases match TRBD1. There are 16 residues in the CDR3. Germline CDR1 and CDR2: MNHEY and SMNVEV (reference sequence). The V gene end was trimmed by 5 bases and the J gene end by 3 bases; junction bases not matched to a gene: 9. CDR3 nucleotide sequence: TGTGCCAGCAGTCCAATGGACAGGGGTGGAACAGATACGCAGTATTTT. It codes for CASSPMDRGGTDTQYF.